This T cell receptor beta chain was captured by sequencing in a study of T cells in localized non-small cell lung cancer. Study-level points and caveats: Among the tissues sampled, uninvolved adjacent lung had the highest T cell clonality, above tumor. Sequencing covered just one tumor region, so heterogeneity cannot be ruled out.

On this clone: What it recognizes is unknown.

Here immunoSEQ multiplex PCR was the method, and the copy in TCRdb shows in-frame clones only, minus some. The sample has more than 8,000 clones; 90% are singletons. From germline, CDR1 is MDHEN and CDR2 SYDVKM. V lost 5 bases, J lost 7 bases, and 20 bases lay in between. The CDR3 is 16 residues long. The sample was peripheral blood, taken before any cancer treatment. This receptor was taken from a male donor aged 60 or over with stage III squamous cell lung carcinoma. The V gene is TRBV28, the J gene TRBJ1-4, with D perhaps matching TRBD1 (5 bases). The CDR3, as DNA: TGTGCCAGCAGTATCCATTTAAGGGGTAGGACTGAAAAACTGTTTTTT. Its protein is CASSIHLRGRTEKLFF.